These 3 T cell receptor beta chains originate from one sample sequenced in a study of T cell responses to AZD1222 COVID-19 vaccine. Here immunoSEQ multiplex PCR was the method, and the copy in TCRdb shows in-frame clones only, minus some. The sample holds some 140,000 clones, nearly 95% seen once. Sequenced here: peripheral blood, sampled on day 0 of AZD1222 vaccination. These receptor sequences come from an adult in good health.

In its sample, this clone was seen a few times. The CDR3 DNA reads as TGCGCCAGCAGCCTCACAGGGGCGAACTATGGCTACACCTTC. Protein: CASSLTGANYGYTF. V and J are TRBV5-1 and TRBJ1-2; 7 bases map to TRBD1. Unmatched junction bases numbered 5, after V lost 4 bases and J lost 2 bases. The germline V gene encodes CDR1 SGHRS and CDR2 YFSETQ. The CDR3 extends over 14 amino acids.

The chain carries TRBV5-1 and TRBJ1-1; 8 nucleotides agree with TRBD1. The CDR3 has 14 residues. The ends lost 3 bases at V and 5 bases at J; junction bases unmatched: 6. Germline V gene sequence: CDR1 SGHRS, CDR2 YFSETQ. This CDR3 reads CASSSKTGETEAFF. The CDR3 DNA is TGCGCCAGCAGCTCAAAGACAGGGGAAACTGAAGCTTTCTTT.

This chain links TRBV6-5 with TRBJ2-3; D is perhaps TRBD2 (5 bases). Germline lookup yields CDR1 MNHEY and CDR2 SVGAGI. CDR3 size: 15 residues. The V and J ends lost 6 bases and 5 bases respectively, with 18 bases between them. CDR3: CASSTRRGTEDTQYF. CDR3 DNA sequence: TGTGCCAGCAGCACCCGCCGGGGAACCGAAGATACGCAGTATTTT.